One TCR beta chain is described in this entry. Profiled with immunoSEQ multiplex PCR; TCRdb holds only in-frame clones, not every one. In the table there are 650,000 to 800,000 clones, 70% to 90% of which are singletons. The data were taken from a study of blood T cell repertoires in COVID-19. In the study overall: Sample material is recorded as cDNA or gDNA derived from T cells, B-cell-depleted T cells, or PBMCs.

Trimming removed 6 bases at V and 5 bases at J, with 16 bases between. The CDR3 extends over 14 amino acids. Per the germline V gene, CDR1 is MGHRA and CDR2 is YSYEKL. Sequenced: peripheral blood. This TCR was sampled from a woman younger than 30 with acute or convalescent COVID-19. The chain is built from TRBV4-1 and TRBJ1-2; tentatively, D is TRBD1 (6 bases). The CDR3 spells CASRPETGPYGYTF. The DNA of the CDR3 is TGCGCCAGCAGGCCCGAAACAGGGCCTTATGGCTACACCTTC.